The subject of this entry is one T cell receptor (beta chain). The CDR3 has 16 residues. V lost 0 bases and J 2 bases, leaving 9 bases between the germline ends. Germline V gives CDR1 SGHRS, CDR2 YFSETQ. In the PCR, 60 Vbeta and 13 Jbeta primers were used. Libraries were prepared by immunoSEQ multiplex PCR; TCRdb keeps only in-frame clonotypes and omits some of them. The data contain about 130,000 clones, around 77% of them singletons. This sample was included in a study of cytomegalovirus exposure and HLA in healthy donors. The source is a woman aged 40 to 49 in good health and CMV-seropositive. The chain uses TRBV5-1 and TRBJ2-6; D possibly corresponds to TRBD1 (5 bases). The specimen was PBMCs. The chain's CDR3 is CASSLAEGAGANVLTF. CDR3 DNA sequence: TGCGCCAGCAGCTTGGCCGAAGGGGCTGGGGCCAACGTCCTGACTTTC. The complete variable domain, with remaining parts taken from reference TRBV5-1 and TRBJ2-6, reads KAGVTQTPRYLIKTRGQQVTLSCSPISGHRSVSWYQQTPGQGLQFLFEYFSETQRNKGNFPGRFSGRQFSNSRSEMNVSTLELGDSALYLCASSLAEGAGANVLTFGAGSRLTVL.